This TCR beta chain was sequenced in a study of OX40 agonist ivuxolimab in advanced cancers. Turning to the overall study: Ivuxolimab was an agonistic, fully human IgG2 monoclonal antibody directed against OX40 (CD134), a costimulatory receptor. Prior anti-PD-1, anti-PD-L1 or anti-CTLA-4 therapy was permitted, and checkpoint inhibitors had been received by approximately 39% of dose-escalation patients. Partial responses occurred in three dose-escalation patients, of whom one had hepatocellular carcinoma and two had cutaneous melanoma. The paper reports the monotherapy dose-escalation portion (N = 52 patients) of the phase I ivuxolimab trial. The dose-escalation cohort was roughly 80% male with a mean age of around 64 years, ranging from roughly 23 to 90. Of the 50 to 55 dose-escalation patients, hepatocellular carcinoma was present in about 20, melanoma in roughly 15, renal cell carcinoma in 9 and head and neck cancer in 9. Peripheral TCRbeta sequencing aimed to test whether ivuxolimab altered TCR sequence diversity and caused clonal T-cell expansion. Intravenous ivuxolimab was administered to patients every 2 weeks at six dose levels: 0.01, 0.1, 0.3, 1.5, 3 and 10 mg/kg. On the study overall, not on this receptor specifically: At doses of 0.1 to 3.0 mg/kg, clonal expansion of both CD4+ and CD8+ T cells in blood was seen between baseline and week 6. On average, CD8+ T cells showed more expanded clones than CD4+ T cells after ivuxolimab. Antigen specificity was not determined for the clonally expanded peripheral T cells. In the 0.1-3.0 mg/kg groups, partial responders were among the patients with the lowest normalized peripheral clonal expansion, particularly in CD8+ T cells. Low levels of normalized T-cell clonal expansion were also seen in some patients who did not respond.

The trial excluded patients who had a history of autoimmune disease or who were on systemic immunosuppression. Peripheral blood for TCR sequencing was drawn from every dose cohort at baseline, at cycle 4 day 1 and at cycle 7 day 1. The samples were taken from a phase I, first-in-human, multicenter, open-label dose-escalation trial of ivuxolimab. Adults with locally advanced or metastatic melanoma, renal cell, hepatocellular, or head and neck squamous cell carcinoma were enrolled in the trial. CD4+ and CD8+ T cells were sorted separately from peripheral blood before TCR sequencing. On this clone itself: Its antigen remains unidentified. No base-level quality is on record; no much larger clone is a single base apart.

Genomic DNA was isolated from the sorted cells so that the TCRbeta CDR3 region could be sequenced. TCRbeta CDR3 regions were sequenced using the immunoSEQ Assay. Entries here come from immuneACCESS through TCRdb and include only in-frame sequences with V and J called. Some clones fail to appear in such tables; in the studies checked, an unresolved V gene covers under half of the shortfall, and the cause of the remainder is unknown. A total of about 60,000 clones appear in this sample, 65% to 85% of them only once. Roughly 1% of the sample belongs to the ten largest clones. The CDR3 runs 11 residues from the cysteine to the phenylalanine. The DNA shown is the 33-base CDR3, in frame from base 1. V and J are truncated by 3 bases and 10 bases respectively, leaving an intervening sequence of 12 bases. According to the germline V gene (reference sequence), CDR1 reads GTSNPN and CDR2 reads SVGIG.

Here the sequenced sample was CD4+ or CD8+ T cells sorted from blood, taken in a trial of the OX40 agonist ivuxolimab. This sequence uses TRBV30 and TRBJ1-1; the D segment could be TRBD1, given 5 matching bases. This receptor was taken from an adult with an advanced solid tumor such as melanoma, head and neck, liver or kidney cancer. The DNA is as follows: TGTGCCTGGAGGTCGGGGGTCCCAGCTTTCTTT. It is translated as CAWRSGVPAFF. The full variable domain, with segments outside the CDR3 supplied by the reference TRBV30 and TRBJ1-1 proteins, appears as SQTIHQWPATLVQPVGSPLSLECTVEGTSNPNLYWYRQAAGRGLQLLFYSVGIGQISSEVPQNLSASRPQDRQFILSSKKLLLSDSGFYLCAWRSGVPAFFGQGTRLTVV.